This T cell receptor (beta chain) was retrieved from a study of shared clonotypes between healthy human individuals. Regarding the study as a whole: Relative to clonotypes present in all four donors, those not shared had lower generation probabilities.

This clone has only one observation. Its antigen remains unidentified. The CDR3 loop spans 17 amino acids. With 5 bases removed from V and 1 base from J, the gap between germline ends came to 18 bases. Germline V gene sequence: CDR1 SEHNR, CDR2 FQNEAQ (reference sequence). Profiling relied on immunoSEQ multiplex PCR, and the TCRdb table lists in-frame clones only, not all of them. The data show about 2.3 million clones, 80% to 95% seen once. The chain has TRBV7-9 and TRBJ2-1; the D is unclear. The sequence was obtained from a man aged 18 to 30 in good health. Some clones in this sample may be carry-over from other donors' samples. The sequenced material came from naive CD4+ T cells from PBMCs. Stated subset: CD45RA+ positively selected. The CDR3 bases are TGTGCCAGCAGCCGACGAGCTACAGTTACTTCCTACAATGAGCAGTTCTTC. This translates into CASSRRATVTSYNEQFF.